One and the same sample provided the 5 T cell receptor beta chains below, sequenced in a study of post-analysis software for immune sequencing data. Unique molecular identifiers had been added to the TCR beta cDNA libraries. TCRdb fed the PCR reads into MiXCR, producing one record per CDR3 protein. The data hold around 710,000 distinct CDR3 sequences, with under 60% observed a single time. No cognate antigen is known for these TCRs. Study-level results: Relative to controls, patients had five TRBV segments at higher frequency, with TRBV5-6, TRBV5-1 and TRBV20-1 among these.

The specimen sequenced was blood. Receptor source: a girl aged 5-17 years with multiple sclerosis.

The CDR3, as DNA: TGTGCCAGCAGCCCCCGCGACAGGGTGTACGAGCAGTACTTC. Translated: CASSPRDRVYEQYF. The chain joins TRBV7-9 to TRBJ2-1; 7 bases map to TRBD1. The DNA end lines up better with TRBJ2-7; the J call may be wrong. This CDR3 has 14 amino acids. Germline values: CDR1 SEHNR, CDR2 FQNEAQ (reference sequence).

This clonotype showed up just a few times. This rearrangement joins TRBV15 to TRBJ2-5; D possibly corresponds to TRBD1 (5 bases). V was cut by 0 bases and J by 1 base, with 9 bases left in between. The CDR3 loop spans 15 amino acids. The germline V gene has CDR1 LNHNV and CDR2 YYDKDF (reference sequence). CDR3: CATSRDVTGQETQYF. CDR3 DNA sequence: TGTGCCACCAGCAGAGATGTAACAGGCCAAGAGACCCAGTACTTC.

The rearrangement uses TRBV6-2 or TRBV6-3 and TRBJ2-5, with a possible D match to TRBD1 (5 bases). CDR3 length: 14 residues. CDR1 and CDR2 (germline): MNHEY, SVGEGT. V was clipped by 7 bases and J by 1 base, with 13 bases between them. This CDR3 reads CASTLSTVQETQYF. The CDR3 nucleotides are TGTGCCAGCACCTTATCGACAGTCCAAGAGACCCAGTACTTC.

This clonotype was detected only once. The junction departs from the called germline gene at one end, perhaps through a read error. V is TRBV6-5 and J is TRBJ2-1; 7 nucleotides line up with TRBD1. Germline CDR1 is MNHEY and CDR2 is SVGAGI. CDR3 length: 15 amino acids. CDR3 protein: CTSSRDSRTYNEQFF. For the CDR3, the DNA is TGTACCAGCAGCCGGGACAGCCGGACTTACAATGAGCAGTTCTTC.

The rearrangement links TRBV9 to TRBJ2-5; D perhaps matches TRBD2 (7 bases). The end of the DNA aligns better with TRBJ2-7, so the J call may be wrong. The CDR3 has 17 residues. CDR1 and CDR2 (germline): SGDLS, YYNGEE. CDR3 in DNA: TGTGCCAGCAGCGTAGGTGGGGGGGCGGGTTTTCTCCACGAGCAGTACTTC. Protein sequence: CASSVGGGAGFLHEQYF.